This is a list of T cell receptor beta chains from one sample in a study of blood T cell repertoires in COVID-19. Sequencing was performed with immunoSEQ multiplex PCR; in TCRdb, only in-frame clones are kept and a portion is missing. Here the sample spans under 400,000 clones, roughly 88% being singletons. Sequenced sample: peripheral blood. The receptors were sampled from a woman between 25 and 40 years old with COVID-19, enrolled during active disease. CDR3s include the opening cysteine and the closing phenylalanine or tryptophan. The D gene is left open where the match is weak. Size values are once, few and many counts, or a class for expanded clones, and some rows have none.

TRBV7-9	TRBJ1-2	TRBD1	.	TGTGCCAGCAGCTTGGGGACAGATGGCTACACCTTC	CASSLGTDGYTF
TRBV5-5	TRBJ2-4	TRBD1	.	TGTGCCAGCAGCTTGGACAGGGGGCAAAACATTCAGTACTTC	CASSLDRGQNIQYF
TRBV19	TRBJ2-1	TRBD2	.	TGTGCCAGTAGTATAGGGACCGGGACTAGCTTGTACAATGAGCAGTTCTTC	CASSIGTGTSLYNEQFF
TRBV28	TRBJ1-4	TRBD1	.	TGTGCCAGCAGTTTAGGAAAAAACACCGGGACAGTCAATGAAAAACTGTTTTTT	CASSLGKNTGTVNEKLFF
TRBV2	TRBJ2-5	.	.	TGTGCCAGCAGTGTTGACACGCAAGAGACCCAGTACTTC	CASSVDTQETQYF
TRBV28	TRBJ2-5	TRBD2	.	TGTGCCAGCACTACGGGAGGGTTGGAGACCCAGTACTTC	CASTTGGLETQYF
TRBV2	TRBJ1-2	TRBD1	few	TGTGCCAGCTCGGGGGAGACAGGGGACGGCTACACCTTC	CASSGETGDGYTF
TRBV2	TRBJ1-2	TRBD1	.	TGTGCCAGCAGCCGCGACAGGGACTATGGCTACACCTTC	CASSRDRDYGYTF
TRBV7-2	TRBJ2-1	.	.	TGTGCCAGCAGCTTAGTGGGGACTCTCTACAATGAGCAGTTCTTC	CASSLVGTLYNEQFF
TRBV6-2/TRBV6-3	TRBJ1-5	.	.	TGTGCCAGCAGTTACTCGGTCGAGAGCAATCAGCCCCAGCATTTT	CASSYSVESNQPQHF
TRBV6-5	TRBJ1-4	TRBD1	.	TGTGCCAGCAGCCAGGACAGGGACCGGGAAAAACTGTTTTTT	CASSQDRDREKLFF
TRBV2	TRBJ1-2	TRBD1	once	TGTGCCAGCAGTGGGGGTCTCGGACAGGGTGACTATGGCTACACCTTC	CASSGGLGQGDYGYTF
TRBV21-1	TRBJ1-1	.	.	TGTGCCAGCAGCAAAGCAGGGGGCAAGGACACTGAAGCTTTCTTT	CASSKAGGKDTEAFF
TRBV7-9	TRBJ1-1	.	.	TGTGCCAGCAGCCACACGGGGACTGAAGCTTTCTTT	CASSHTGTEAFF
TRBV6-2/TRBV6-3	TRBJ1-4	.	few	TGTGCCAGCAGTTACACAGCGACAGGAGCTAATGAAAAACTGTTTTTT	CASSYTATGANEKLFF
TRBV6-6	TRBJ1-3	.	once	TGTGCCAGCAGTTACGACACTCGAGTAGGAAACACCATATATTTT	CASSYDTRVGNTIYF
TRBV4-1	TRBJ2-3	.	.	TGCGCCAGCAGCCAAGATGAAAGTGGCAGGGGAGGGGCAGATACGCAGTATTTT	CASSQDESGRGGADTQYF
TRBV4-2	TRBJ2-7	.	.	TGTGCCAGCAGCCAAGATTTAGGGGCGGCAGGGGAGCAGTACTTC	CASSQDLGAAGEQYF